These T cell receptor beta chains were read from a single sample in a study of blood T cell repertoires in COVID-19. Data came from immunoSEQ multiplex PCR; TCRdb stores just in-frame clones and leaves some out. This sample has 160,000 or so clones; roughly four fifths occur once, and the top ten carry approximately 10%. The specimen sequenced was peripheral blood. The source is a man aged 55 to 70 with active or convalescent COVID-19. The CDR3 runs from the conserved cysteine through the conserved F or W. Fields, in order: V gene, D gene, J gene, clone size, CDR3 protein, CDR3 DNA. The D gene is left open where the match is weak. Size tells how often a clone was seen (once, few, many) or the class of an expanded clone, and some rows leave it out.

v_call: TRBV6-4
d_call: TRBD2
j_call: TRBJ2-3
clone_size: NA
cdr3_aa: CASSDSSGQIAGGPPSTDTQYF
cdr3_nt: TGTGCCAGCAGTGACTCGTCCGGCCAGATAGCGGGAGGGCCCCCTAGCACAGATACGCAGTATTTT

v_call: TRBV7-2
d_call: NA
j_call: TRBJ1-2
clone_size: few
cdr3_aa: CASSLDSQGVGGYTF
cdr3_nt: TGTGCCAGCAGCTTAGATTCGCAGGGCGTGGGGGGCTACACCTTC

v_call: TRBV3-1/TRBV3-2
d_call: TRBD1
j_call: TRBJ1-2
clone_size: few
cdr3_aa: CASSPGGFGYGYTF
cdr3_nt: TGTGCCAGCAGCCCAGGGGGGTTTGGGTATGGCTACACCTTC

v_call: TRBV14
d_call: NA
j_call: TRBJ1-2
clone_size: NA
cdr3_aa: CASSQVAGVPTF
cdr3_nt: TGTGCCAGCAGCCAAGTTGCCGGTGTCCCCACCTTC

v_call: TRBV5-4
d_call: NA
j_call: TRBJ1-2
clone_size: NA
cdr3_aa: CASSFQGQGYGYTF
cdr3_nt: TGTGCCAGCAGCTTCCAGGGGCAGGGATATGGCTACACCTTC

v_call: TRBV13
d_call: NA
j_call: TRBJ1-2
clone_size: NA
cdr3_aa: CASSRTQNYGYTF
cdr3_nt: TGTGCCAGCAGCCGAACACAGAACTATGGCTACACCTTC

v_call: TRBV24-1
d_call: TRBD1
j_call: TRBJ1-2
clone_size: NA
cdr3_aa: CATSDGTAGGYTF
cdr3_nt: TGTGCCACCAGTGATGGGACAGCCGGAGGCTACACCTTC

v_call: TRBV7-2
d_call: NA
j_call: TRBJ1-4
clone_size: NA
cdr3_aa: CASSLGQTATNEKLFF
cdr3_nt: TGTGCCAGCAGTCTTGGACAGACCGCAACTAATGAAAAACTGTTTTTT

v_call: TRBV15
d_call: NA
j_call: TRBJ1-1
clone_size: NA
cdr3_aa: CATRGGENTEAFF
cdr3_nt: TGTGCCACCAGGGGGGGGGAGAACACTGAAGCTTTCTTT

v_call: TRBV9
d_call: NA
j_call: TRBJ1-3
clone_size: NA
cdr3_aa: CASSTRGDSGNTIYF
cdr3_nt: TGTGCCAGCAGCACCCGGGGGGACTCTGGAAACACCATATATTTT

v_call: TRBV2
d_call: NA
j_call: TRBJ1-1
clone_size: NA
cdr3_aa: CASSRLGNTEAFF
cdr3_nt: TGTGCCAGCAGCAGGTTGGGGAACACTGAAGCTTTCTTT

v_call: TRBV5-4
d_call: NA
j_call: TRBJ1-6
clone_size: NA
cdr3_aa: CASSREGVSPLHF
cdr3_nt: TGTGCCAGCAGTCGAGAAGGGGTTTCACCCCTCCACTTT

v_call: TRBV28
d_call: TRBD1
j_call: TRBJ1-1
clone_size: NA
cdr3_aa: CASSPRPGQGNTEAFF
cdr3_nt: TGTGCCAGCAGTCCGAGACCGGGACAGGGGAACACTGAAGCTTTCTTT

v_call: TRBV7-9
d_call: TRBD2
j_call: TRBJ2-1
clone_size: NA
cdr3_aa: CASSPATSGKRNEQFF
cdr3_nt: TGTGCCAGCAGCCCGGCGACTAGCGGGAAACGGAATGAGCAGTTCTTC

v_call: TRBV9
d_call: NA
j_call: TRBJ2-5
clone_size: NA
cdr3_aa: CASSALAKETQYF
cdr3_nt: TGTGCCAGCAGCGCCCTAGCTAAAGAGACCCAGTACTTC

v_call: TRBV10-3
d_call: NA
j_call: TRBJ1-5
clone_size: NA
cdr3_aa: CAISETGGHAPQHF
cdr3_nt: TGTGCCATCAGTGAGACCGGGGGGCATGCGCCCCAGCATTTT

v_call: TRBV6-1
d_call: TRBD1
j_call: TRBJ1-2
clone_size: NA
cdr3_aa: CASSDGTGLGYTF
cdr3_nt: TGTGCCAGCAGTGATGGGACAGGTTTGGGCTACACCTTC

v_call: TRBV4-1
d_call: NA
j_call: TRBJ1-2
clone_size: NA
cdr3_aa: CASSQDAVGGLGYGYTF
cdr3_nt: TGCGCCAGCAGCCAAGATGCGGTAGGAGGGTTGGGCTATGGCTACACCTTC

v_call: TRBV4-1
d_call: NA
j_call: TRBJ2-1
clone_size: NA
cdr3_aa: CASSQDWGARANEQFF
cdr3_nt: TGCGCCAGCAGCCAAGATTGGGGCGCCCGGGCGAATGAGCAGTTCTTC

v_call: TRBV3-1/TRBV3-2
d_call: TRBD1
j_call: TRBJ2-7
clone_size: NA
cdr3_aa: CASSQDHTGTASKHF
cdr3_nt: TGTGCCAGCAGCCAAGATCATACCGGGACAGCGTCCAAGCACTTC

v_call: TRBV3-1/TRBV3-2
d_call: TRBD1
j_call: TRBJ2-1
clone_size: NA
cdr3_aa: CASSQMGQETYNEQFF
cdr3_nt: TGTGCCAGCAGCCAAATGGGACAGGAAACCTACAATGAGCAGTTCTTC

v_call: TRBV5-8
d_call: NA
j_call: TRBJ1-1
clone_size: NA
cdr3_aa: CASSKTGFTEAFF
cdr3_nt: TGTGCCAGCAGCAAAACAGGGTTCACTGAAGCTTTCTTT

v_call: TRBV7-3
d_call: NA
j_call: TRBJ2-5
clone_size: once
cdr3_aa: CASSLTWGPQETQYF
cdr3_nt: TGTGCCAGCAGCTTAACATGGGGGCCGCAAGAGACCCAGTACTTC

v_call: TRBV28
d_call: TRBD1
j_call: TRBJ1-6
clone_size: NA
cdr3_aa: CASIGQGGTYNSPLHF
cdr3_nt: TGTGCCAGCATAGGACAGGGGGGAACTTATAATTCACCCCTCCACTTT

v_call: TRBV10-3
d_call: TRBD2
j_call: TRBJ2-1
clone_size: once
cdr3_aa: CAISGIDSGSPGVRQFF
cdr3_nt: TGTGCCATCAGTGGGATTGATAGCGGGAGTCCGGGCGTACGGCAGTTCTTC